The T cell receptor (beta chain) under discussion was sequenced for a study of blood T cell repertoires in COVID-19. The CDR3 length is 24 residues. Profiling relied on immunoSEQ multiplex PCR, and the TCRdb table lists in-frame clones only, not all of them. This sample has about 200,000 clones, with around 80% found just once. The sequenced material came from peripheral blood. The clonotype originates from a woman aged 80 or older with acute or convalescent COVID-19. The chain is built from TRBV21-1 and TRBJ1-1. TRBV21-1 is flagged as a pseudogene. The CDR3 DNA is TGTGCCAGCAGCAACCCGTTTGTCGGCGAGGAGGGAAAACCTCTAAGGGGAGGGGGCACTGAAGCTTTCTTT. Protein product: CASSNPFVGEEGKPLRGGGTEAFF.